This T cell receptor (beta chain) was found in a study of T cell repertoires in cytomegalovirus infection. The overall study: Public TCR beta signatures provided an indication of both CMV infection and a matching HLA type. Study-wide findings and caveats: Individuals carrying CMV plus the relevant HLA were identified by cumulative frequency of public TCR beta families. The study found HLA-C-restricted CMV-specific TCR beta clonotypes dominating the ex vivo response.

Germline V gives CDR1 SGHTA, CDR2 FQGTGA. CDR3 size: 15 residues. Trimming cost V 3 bases and J 4 bases; bases outside gene matches: 1. On this clonotype: Its specificity is unknown.

TCRdb reprocessed the reads with MiXCR, giving one entry per CDR3 protein. The sample holds fewer than 200,000 distinct CDR3 sequences, roughly 14% seen once. The origin of this receptor is a human donor in good health (CMV status not recorded). Some clones in this sample may be carry-over from other donors' samples. Sequencing was performed on PBMCs. The chain couples TRBV7-3 to TRBJ2-1; TRBD2 agrees at 12 bases. The CDR3 nucleotides are TGTGCCAGCAGCTTCACTAGCGGGAGGTACAATGAGCAGTTCTTC. Its protein product is CASSFTSGRYNEQFF.